This T cell receptor beta chain was obtained from a study of blood T cell repertoires in COVID-19. Study-wide background: PBMCs, B-cell-depleted T cells, or T cells provided the cDNA or gDNA that made up the material.

Original data processing: Reference gene primer amplification gave nucleated cell count estimates. The method was immunoSEQ multiplex PCR; TCRdb's version includes in-frame clones alone and lacks a portion of them. The D gene and trimming were derived from the DNA, and the V and J assignments and clone size from that table. The table has some 210,000 clones, around nine tenths seen once; the top ten hold less than 7.5%. There are 15 residues in the CDR3. Germline lookup yields CDR1 MNHEY and CDR2 SVGAGI. V was pared by 4 bases and J by 0 bases, with 3 bases of the junction left unmatched. The V gene is TRBV6-5, the J gene TRBJ2-3, with TRBD2 matching over 8 bases. The source material was peripheral blood. The clonotype was recovered from a man aged 60 to 75 who had recovered from COVID-19. The CDR3 DNA sequence: TGTGCCAGCAGTTCACTAGCGGCTAGCACAGATACGCAGTATTTT. This encodes CASSSLAASTDTQYF.